This entry lists 14 T cell receptor beta chains sequenced from one sample in a study of technical replicates of blood from a handful of donors. Data came from immunoSEQ multiplex PCR; TCRdb stores just in-frame clones and leaves some out. The sample lists 65,000 to 80,000 clones, around 90% occurring once. Sequencing used T cells isolated from PBMCs. The receptor set was obtained from a human donor in good health.

The chain uses TRBV28 and TRBJ2-5; 12 nucleotides agree with TRBD2. The CDR3 spans 15 residues. Germline V gives CDR1 MDHEN, CDR2 SYDVKM. After removal of 8 bases from V and 4 bases from J, the junction contained 8 bases not matched to a gene. The CDR3 DNA is TGTGCCAGCCAGACTAGCGGGAGTCTATTAGAGACCCAGTACTTC. The encoded protein is CASQTSGSLLETQYF.

J is TRBJ1-5 and V is TRBV28; D is unclear. From germline, CDR1 is MDHEN and CDR2 SYDVKM. Trimming shortened V by 5 bases and J by 4 bases, and 15 bases separated the two germline ends. The CDR3 contains 15 residues. CDR3 sequence (DNA): TGTGCCAGCAGTCCCTATCCCGATCCGAATCAGCCCCAGCATTTT. Its translation: CASSPYPDPNQPQHF.

In nucleotides, the CDR3 is TGTGCCAGCAGTCCTAAAACAGGGCTGGGCTACACCTTC. Translating it yields CASSPKTGLGYTF. The chain employs TRBV27 and TRBJ1-2; possible D gene TRBD1, 6 bases. The CDR3 is 13 amino acids. Trimming took 5 bases from V and 8 from J, leaving 15 bases between them. Germline V gene data show CDR1 as MNHEY and CDR2 as SMNVEV (reference sequence).

This clone has a single count. This chain connects TRBV29-1 to TRBJ2-1; D might be TRBD2 (6 bases). Between the trimmed V and J ends, which lost 2 bases and 8 bases, there was a span of 19 bases. The CDR3 totals 15 residues. CDR1 is SQVTM, CDR2 ANQGSEA, per germline. The CDR3 spells CSVETIAGNGYEQFF. CDR3 bases: TGCAGCGTTGAAACGATTGCGGGAAATGGCTATGAGCAGTTCTTC.

This clone was seen a handful of times. The chain combines TRBV7-8 with TRBJ1-5; possibly TRBD1 for D (6 bases). The CDR3 runs to 14 residues. V dropped 2 bases and J dropped 2 bases, with 7 bases sitting between them. CDR1 and CDR2 from the germline V gene are SGHVS and FQNEAQ. The CDR3 sequence is CASSLSGGNQPQHF. CDR3 bases: TGTGCCAGCAGCTTATCAGGGGGCAATCAGCCCCAGCATTTT.

The chain has TRBV11-2 and TRBJ2-7; TRBD1 matches 7 bases. Germline CDR1 SGHAT, CDR2 FQNNGV. Trimming took 5 bases from V and 3 from J; bases not matched to a gene: 10. There are 15 residues in the CDR3. CDR3 nucleotides: TGTGCCAGCAGCATCCGCTCAGGGGGTTACTACGAGCAGTACTTC. It specifies CASSIRSGGYYEQYF.

The chain has TRBV6-6 and TRBJ2-7; 8 nucleotides line up with TRBD2. Germline CDR1 and CDR2: MNHNY and SVGAGI (reference sequence). The CDR3 is 15 residues long. With 7 bases clipped from V and 0 bases from J, the junction kept 8 bases outside the gene matches. Here the CDR3 DNA reads TGTGCCAGCACCGAACTAGCGGAGAGCTCCTACGAGCAGTACTTC. Its translation: CASTELAESSYEQYF.

The chain couples TRBV7-3 to TRBJ1-1; no reliable D call. The CDR3 has 13 amino acids. Per germline, CDR1 SGHTA and CDR2 FQGTGA. The V end lost 1 base, the J end lost 4 bases, and 7 bases lay between the germline ends. CDR3 sequence reads: CASSLMGSTEAFF. The CDR3 bases are TGTGCCAGCAGCTTAATGGGGAGCACTGAAGCTTTCTTT.

The rearrangement uses TRBV7-2 and TRBJ2-7; 8 bases are shared with TRBD1. The CDR3 runs to 14 residues. Trimming removed 3 bases from V and 4 bases from J; junction bases left unmatched: 5. In germline, CDR1 is SGHTA, CDR2 FQGNSA. In DNA form, the CDR3 reads TGTGCCAGCAGCTTGCATCAGGGGGCGTACGAGCAGTACTTC. It specifies CASSLHQGAYEQYF.

In its sample, this clone was seen once. The chain has TRBV19 and TRBJ1-1; possibly TRBD1 for D (5 bases). The V and J ends lost 1 base and 4 bases respectively, with 10 bases between them. The CDR3 has 14 amino acids. From germline, CDR1 is LNHDA and CDR2 SQIVND (reference sequence). The CDR3 here is CASSIGGEGTEAFF. The DNA for the CDR3 is TGTGCCAGTAGTATAGGGGGGGAAGGCACTGAAGCTTTCTTT.

The rearrangement uses TRBV7-2 and TRBJ2-5; D perhaps matches TRBD1 (5 bases). Germline CDR1 is SGHTA and CDR2 is FQGNSA. The CDR3 consists of 15 residues. The V end was cut by 6 bases, the J end by 0 bases, with 14 bases between. Written as DNA, the CDR3 is TGTGCCAGCAGACCAACAGGCCCTTACCAAGAGACCCAGTACTTC. Protein sequence: CASRPTGPYQETQYF.

The chain combines TRBV29-1 with TRBJ2-7; 8 nucleotides line up with TRBD2. Trimming at V came to 5 bases and at J to 0 bases, leaving 3 bases not matched to a gene. The CDR3 loop spans 13 amino acids. Germline values: CDR1 SQVTM, CDR2 ANQGSEA. The CDR3 DNA sequence: TGCAGCGTTCGCGGGAGGACCTCCTACGAGCAGTACTTC. Protein product: CSVRGRTSYEQYF.

This chain joins TRBV29-1 and TRBJ2-1, with 7 bases lining up with TRBD2. Trimming at V came to 4 bases and at J to 5 bases, leaving 11 bases not matched to a gene. The CDR3 is 15 amino acids. Germline V lookup: CDR1 SQVTM, CDR2 ANQGSEA. The CDR3 loop reads CSVVFRLAENNEQFF. CDR3 sequence (DNA): TGCAGCGTTGTTTTCCGGCTAGCGGAGAACAATGAGCAGTTCTTC.

The J gene is TRBJ2-7, the V gene TRBV28; D is undetermined. V shed 2 bases and J shed 3 bases, with 11 bases lying between them. CDR3 length equals 14 residues. From germline, CDR1 is MDHEN and CDR2 SYDVKM. DNA of the CDR3: TGTGCCAGCAGTTTAGACGGCGGAGTCTACGAGCAGTACTTC. Translated: CASSLDGGVYEQYF.